The clone carrying this T cell receptor (beta chain) showed up many times. The antigen remains unidentified. Clinicians diagnosed patients from clinical symptoms, serum thyroxine and TRAb, thyroid ultrasound and orbital computed tomography. This specimen belongs to a study of T cells in Graves' hyperthyroidism and ophthalmopathy. General study results and limits: Before onset, by a median of about six months, the model predicted ophthalmopathy. Most thyroid clonotypes expanded above 0.001 appeared in blood too.

From RNA transcripts, TCR beta CDR3 regions were amplified. In the first-round RT-PCR of the TCR CDR3, the HTBI primer set was used. Each CDR3 protein gets one entry after TCRdb re-called the multiplex PCR reads with MiXCR. The data contain 500,000 to 600,000 distinct CDR3 sequences, around 42% of them singletons. V was shortened by 4 bases and J by 0 bases, with 13 bases between the two germline ends. Germline CDR1 is SGHRS and CDR2 is YFSETQ. The CDR3 covers 16 residues. The clonotype originates from an adult woman with Graves' disease, either hyperthyroidism or ophthalmopathy (not recorded which). The sequenced sample was peripheral blood or thyroid tissue (not recorded which). The rearrangement links TRBV5-1 to TRBJ2-2, with D tentatively TRBD2 (6 bases). CDR3 coding DNA: TGCGCCAGCAGCGGAGGGTCCCAATCGAACACCGGGGAGCTGTTTTTT. It specifies CASSGGSQSNTGELFF. Combining the CDR3 with reference TRBV5-1 and TRBJ2-2 gives the whole variable domain KAGVTQTPRYLIKTRGQQVTLSCSPISGHRSVSWYQQTPGQGLQFLFEYFSETQRNKGNFPGRFSGRQFSNSRSEMNVSTLELGDSALYLCASSGGSQSNTGELFFGEGSRLTVL.